The 18 T cell receptor beta chains reported below all come from one sample, sequenced in a study of T cell repertoires in cytomegalovirus infection. MiXCR, applied by TCRdb to the reads, yields one record per CDR3 protein. The sample lists about 310,000 distinct CDR3 sequences; more than 20% were seen once. These receptors have no identified antigens. The sequences come from cultured PBMCs, collected from culture after CMV antigen stimulation. These receptors were collected from a human donor in good health (CMV status not recorded). Some clones in this sample may be carry-over from other donors' samples.

This clonotype was seen a few times. The gene calls are TRBV6-1 and TRBJ2-6; no reliable D call. This CDR3 is built from 15 residues. The germline V gene has CDR1 MNHNS and CDR2 SASEGT. The V gene lost 7 bases and the J gene lost 0 bases, with 10 bases spanning the gap. The CDR3 loop reads CASIQLTSGANVLTF. The CDR3 nucleotides read TGTGCCAGCATTCAGCTTACCTCTGGGGCCAACGTCCTGACTTTC.

This clonotype has at least ten counts. This sequence joins TRBV18 and TRBJ2-1; 9 nucleotides match TRBD2. V shed 0 bases and J 3 bases; nucleotides not matched to a gene: 0. This CDR3 has 15 amino acids. CDR1 KGHSH and CDR2 LQKENI come from the germline V gene. This CDR3 reads CASSPPTSGYNEQFF. In DNA form, the CDR3 reads TGTGCCAGCTCACCACCGACTAGCGGCTACAATGAGCAGTTCTTC.

There are a few counts of this clonotype. This chain connects TRBV7-9 to TRBJ1-1; 9 nucleotides align to TRBD1. The J segment lost 1 base and the V segment lost 1 base, leaving 4 bases of the junction unmatched. Germline CDR1 and CDR2: SEHNR and FQNEAQ (reference sequence). The CDR3 totals 16 residues. The CDR3 is CASSLVGQGPNTEAFF. In nucleotides, the CDR3 is TGTGCCAGCAGCTTAGTGGGACAGGGACCGAACACTGAAGCTTTCTTT. The full variable domain, completed using reference TRBV7-9 and TRBJ1-1, is DTGVSQNPRHKITKRGQNVTFRCDPISEHNRLYWYRQTLGQGPEFLTYFQNEAQLEKSRLLSDRFSAERPKGSFSTLEIQRTEQGDSAMYLCASSLVGQGPNTEAFFGQGTRLTVV.

The chain uses TRBV6-2 or TRBV6-3 and TRBJ2-7; TRBD2 matches at 9 bases. The CDR3 runs to 15 residues. The V segment lost 5 bases and the J segment 0 bases; nucleotides outside the gene matches: 5. Germline V lookup: CDR1 MNHEY, CDR2 SVGEGT. Here the CDR3 DNA reads TGTGCCAGCAGTCGTAGCGGGAGCAACTCCTACGAGCAGTACGTC. Its protein is CASSRSGSNSYEQYV.

The rearrangement uses TRBV7-2 and TRBJ1-1; D is uncertain. Between the trimmed V and J ends, which lost 5 bases and 6 bases, there was a span of 10 bases. CDR1 is SGHTA, CDR2 FQGNSA, per germline. The CDR3 is made up of 12 amino acids. CDR3 DNA sequence: TGTGCCAGCAGCCTAGACATAGCTGAAGCTTTCTTT. Its translation is CASSLDIAEAFF.

The table lists this clonotype with a few counts. The chain is built from TRBV6-2 or TRBV6-3 and TRBJ1-5, with D perhaps matching TRBD1 (5 bases). Germline V gene sequence: CDR1 MNHEY, CDR2 SVGEGT. The CDR3 has 17 amino acids. With 3 bases removed from V and 6 bases from J, the gap between germline ends came to 21 bases. The DNA of the CDR3 is TGTGCCAGCAGTTATGGATTCCCGGGAGACGGGGCTCAGCCCCAGCATTTT. As protein: CASSYGFPGDGAQPQHF.

This clonotype showed up just a few times. The gene calls are TRBV28 and TRBJ1-1, with 7 bases aligning to TRBD1. Germline values: CDR1 MDHEN, CDR2 SYDVKM. V lost 6 bases, J lost 1 base, and 11 bases stayed unmatched. This CDR3 spans 16 amino acids. This CDR3 is CASRNPTGASNTEAFF. CDR3 nucleotide sequence: TGTGCCAGCAGAAACCCTACAGGGGCCTCGAACACTGAAGCTTTCTTT.

The table lists this clonotype with a few counts. As DNA, the CDR3 is TGTGCCAGCAGCTTCAGGACAGGAAATCAGCCCCAGCATTTT. Its protein product is CASSFRTGNQPQHF. This sequence joins TRBV7-2 and TRBJ1-5, with 7 bases fitting TRBD1. This CDR3 has 14 amino acids. Germline CDR1 is SGHTA and CDR2 is FQGNSA. Unmatched junction bases numbered 3, after V lost 3 bases and J lost 4 bases.

This sequence joins TRBV20-1 and TRBJ2-3, with 7 nucleotides matching TRBD1. The CDR3 runs to 16 residues. Per the germline V gene, CDR1 is DFQATT and CDR2 is SNEGSKA (reference sequence). After removal of 2 bases from V and 6 bases from J, the junction contained 14 bases not matched to a gene. The CDR3 here is CSARKIGTAPSDTQYF. For the CDR3, the DNA is TGCAGTGCTAGAAAGATCGGGACAGCCCCTTCCGATACGCAGTATTTT.

J is TRBJ1-1 and V is TRBV3-1; unclear D gene. This CDR3 has 14 residues. V lost 2 bases and J 0 bases, leaving 7 bases between the germline ends. Germline CDR1 is LGHDT and CDR2 is YNNKEL (reference sequence). The CDR3 region has the DNA TGTGCCAGCAGCCAACAGGAAGTGAACACTGAAGCTTTCTTT. Encoded protein: CASSQQEVNTEAFF.

V is TRBV7-6 and J is TRBJ1-1; D gene uncertain. The CDR3 is 15 amino acids. Germline V gene lookup returns CDR1 SGHVS and CDR2 FNYEAQ. V was cut by 0 bases and J by 5 bases, with 13 bases left in between. The DNA for the CDR3 is TGTGCCAGCAGCTTAGCCGGGGATCCGTCGACTGAAGCTTTCTTT. Its translation is CASSLAGDPSTEAFF.

This clonotype was seen many times. The rearrangement joins TRBV7-2 to TRBJ2-3, with TRBD2 matching over 10 bases. This CDR3 spans 16 amino acids. Losses at the gene ends were 2 bases for V and 6 bases for J; bases not matched to a gene: 8. CDR1 is SGHTA, CDR2 FQGNSA, per germline. The CDR3: CASSLLAGVGFDTQYF. The CDR3 nucleotides read TGTGCCAGCAGCTTACTAGCGGGAGTGGGATTCGATACGCAGTATTTT.

The chain joins TRBV30 to TRBJ2-7; D gene ambiguous. Germline values: CDR1 GTSNPN, CDR2 SVGIG (reference sequence). The length of the CDR3 is 13 residues. V was trimmed by 0 bases and J by 2 bases, leaving 8 bases between them. CDR3 region: CAWSVASAYEQYV. CDR3 coding DNA: TGTGCCTGGAGTGTGGCTTCTGCCTACGAGCAGTACGTC.

This rearrangement joins TRBV27 to TRBJ1-2, with D possibly TRBD1 on 6 matching bases. CDR3 length: 14 amino acids. CDR1 MNHEY and CDR2 SMNVEV come from the germline V gene (reference sequence). V lost 5 bases to trimming and J lost 9 bases, with 19 bases between them. The CDR3 is CASSRRQVKRSYTF. DNA of the CDR3: TGTGCCAGCAGTCGACGACAGGTTAAAAGGAGCTACACCTTC.

CDR3 protein: CASSLGGDRTQETQYF. The CDR3 DNA follows: TGCGCCAGCAGCTTGGGGGGGGACCGGACTCAAGAGACCCAGTACTTC. The chain carries TRBV5-1 and TRBJ2-5; the D gene is possibly TRBD2 (6 bases). Trimming removed 0 bases from V and 2 bases from J, with 14 bases in between. The CDR3 contains 16 residues. Germline loops: CDR1 SGHRS, CDR2 YFSETQ.

This chain connects TRBV12-3 or TRBV12-4 to TRBJ2-1, with D perhaps TRBD1 or TRBD2 (5 bases each). This CDR3 contains 11 residues. Between the trimmed V and J ends, which lost 8 bases and 10 bases, there was a span of 12 bases. CDR3 in DNA: TGTGCCAGCCGAAAACGGGGCGAGCAGTTCTTC. Amino acid sequence: CASRKRGEQFF.

The chain links TRBV6-2 or TRBV6-3 to TRBJ1-5; 9 bases line up with TRBD1. There are 15 residues in the CDR3. The junction had 6 bases not matched to a gene; V was cut back by 5 bases and J by 4 bases. Germline V CDR1 and CDR2: MNHEY, SVGEGT. CDR3 DNA: TGTGCCAGCAGTAAGCCCGGGACAGGGAATCAGCCCCAGCATTTT. This gives the protein CASSKPGTGNQPQHF.

The rearrangement links TRBV10-3 to TRBJ2-3; no reliable D call. Germline CDR1 is ENHRY and CDR2 is SYGVKD. The V gene lost 6 bases and the J gene lost 2 bases, with 9 bases spanning the gap. This CDR3 is 13 amino acids long. The DNA of the CDR3 is TGTGCCATCAGAGGCCCGGCCACAGATACGCAGTATTTT. Protein sequence: CAIRGPATDTQYF.